This entry lists 12 T cell receptor beta chains sequenced from one sample in a study of T-cell memory formation after mild COVID-19. TCRdb reanalysed the 5' RACE reads using MiXCR and keeps one entry per CDR3 protein. The sample yields around 340,000 distinct CDR3 sequences, 15% seen once. Sequencing input: PBMCs or a T cell subset sorted from them (not recorded which). The receptors were gathered from a man between 18 and 29 years old who had mild COVID-19 (a few samples of this study predate the infection). Cell type and time point are not known.

The V and J genes are TRBV12-3 or TRBV12-4 and TRBJ2-7; D may be TRBD1 (6 bases). This CDR3 contains 14 residues. V was shortened by 2 bases and J by 3 bases, with 11 bases between the two germline ends. In DNA form, the CDR3 reads TGTGCCAGCAGTTTAACCACAGGGAACTACGAGCAGTACTTC. Its protein is CASSLTTGNYEQYF.

The chain carries TRBV6-2 or TRBV6-3 and TRBJ2-5; 7 bases fit TRBD2. V was clipped by 5 bases and J by 2 bases; unmatched bases: 8. Germline CDR1 and CDR2: MNHEY and SVGEGT. The CDR3 loop spans 15 amino acids. For the CDR3, the DNA is TGTGCCAGCAGTCTAGTCGCGGGGGTACAAGAGACCCAGTACTTC. Amino acid sequence: CASSLVAGVQETQYF.

This clonotype was seen more than once but under ten times. This sequence joins TRBV27 and TRBJ2-3; perhaps TRBD1 as D (6 bases). CDR1 MNHEY and CDR2 SMNVEV come from the germline V gene (reference sequence). Trimming removed 8 bases from V and 1 base from J, with 19 bases in between. CDR3 length: 16 amino acids. This CDR3 reads CASGATGLFGTDTQYF. The CDR3 DNA sequence: TGTGCCAGCGGGGCGACAGGCCTCTTCGGCACAGATACGCAGTATTTT.

V usage is TRBV5-1 and J usage is TRBJ1-5; TRBD1 is a possible D gene (6 bases). The germline CDR1 and CDR2 sequences are SGHRS and YFSETQ. Trimming stripped 0 bases from V and 6 bases from J, with 13 bases between. This CDR3 is built from 15 residues. In DNA form, the CDR3 reads TGCGCCAGCAGCTTGGCATCAGGGGCCAGTCAGCCCCAGCATTTT. It translates to CASSLASGASQPQHF.

This clonotype was counted a few times. In DNA, the CDR3 is TGTGCCAGCAGCTCTTACCGGGACAGGGTCTACGAGCAGTACTTC. Its translation: CASSSYRDRVYEQYF. The V call is TRBV7-9, the J call TRBJ2-7, with 9 bases identical to TRBD1. Germline CDR1 is SEHNR and CDR2 is FQNEAQ (reference sequence). The V gene end was trimmed by 4 bases and the J gene end by 3 bases; junction bases not matched to a gene: 7. The CDR3 runs 15 residues.

The chain recombines TRBV7-9 with TRBJ1-1; D may be TRBD1 (5 bases). Germline CDR1 is SEHNR and CDR2 is FQNEAQ (reference sequence). V was trimmed by 5 bases and J by 5 bases, leaving 9 bases between them. The CDR3 length is 12 residues. CDR3 region: CASSRAGTEAFF. The CDR3 DNA follows: TGTGCCAGCAGCCGGGCAGGGACTGAAGCTTTCTTT.

This clonotype was seen a few times. The DNA of the CDR3 is TGTGCCAGCAGCCCGATTACTAGTGTCGGCTACGAGCAGTACTTC. Its protein is CASSPITSVGYEQYF. V is TRBV5-4 and J is TRBJ2-7, with a weak D call TRBD2 (5 bases). Trimming took 4 bases from V and 3 from J, leaving 17 bases between them. This CDR3 spans 15 amino acids. Germline CDR1 reads SGHNT; CDR2 reads YYREEE (reference sequence). Based on the CDR3 plus reference TRBV5-4 and TRBJ2-7, the full variable domain is ETGVTQSPTHLIKTRGQQVTLRCSSQSGHNTVSWYQQALGQGPQFIFQYYREEENGRGNFPPRFSGLQFPNYSSELNVNALELDDSALYLCASSPITSVGYEQYFGPGTRLTVT.

V and J are TRBV6-2 or TRBV6-3 and TRBJ1-1, with no clear D. Germline V CDR1 and CDR2: MNHEY, SVGEGT. The CDR3 is 13 residues long. The V end was cut by 6 bases, the J end by 6 bases, with 14 bases between. The CDR3 nucleotides read TGTGCCAGCAGCTCGACCCCCGCCGCTGAAGCTTTCTTT. It yields the protein CASSSTPAAEAFF.

This clonotype was detected only a few times. The CDR3 nucleotides read TGCGCCAGCAGGAAGACAGGGGAGAACACTGAAGCTTTCTTT. Translating gives CASRKTGENTEAFF. The V and J genes are TRBV5-1 and TRBJ1-1; 8 nucleotides match TRBD1. The CDR3 is 14 residues long. Germline V gene sequence: CDR1 SGHRS, CDR2 YFSETQ. V lost 5 bases to trimming and J lost 1 base; unmatched junction nucleotides: 4.

The V call is TRBV20-1, the J call TRBJ2-3, with TRBD2 matching 11 bases. Germline V gene lookup returns CDR1 DFQATT and CDR2 SNEGSKA (reference sequence). J gave up 2 bases and V 0 bases, and 10 bases lay outside the gene matches. The CDR3 runs to 18 residues. For the CDR3, the DNA is TGCAGTGCTAGAGATCTGGCTAGCGGGGGGCTTTCCACAGATACGCAGTATTTT. This translates into CSARDLASGGLSTDTQYF.

This rearrangement joins TRBV9 to TRBJ1-5; tentative D call: TRBD1 (5 bases). Germline values: CDR1 SGDLS, CDR2 YYNGEE. This CDR3 contains 14 residues. The germline V and J ends were trimmed by 3 bases and 7 bases, with 14 bases remaining between them. CDR3 nucleotides: TGTGCCAGCAGCGAAGGCTCCGGGGGACAGCCCCAGCATTTT. It specifies CASSEGSGGQPQHF.

The chain joins TRBV28 to TRBJ1-2; D unclear. Germline lookup yields CDR1 MDHEN and CDR2 SYDVKM. Between the trimmed V and J ends, which lost 8 bases and 4 bases, there was a span of 17 bases. The CDR3 has 14 residues. The CDR3 sequence is CASGKRGSGYGYTF. For the CDR3, the DNA is TGTGCCAGCGGCAAGCGCGGGAGTGGCTATGGCTACACCTTC.